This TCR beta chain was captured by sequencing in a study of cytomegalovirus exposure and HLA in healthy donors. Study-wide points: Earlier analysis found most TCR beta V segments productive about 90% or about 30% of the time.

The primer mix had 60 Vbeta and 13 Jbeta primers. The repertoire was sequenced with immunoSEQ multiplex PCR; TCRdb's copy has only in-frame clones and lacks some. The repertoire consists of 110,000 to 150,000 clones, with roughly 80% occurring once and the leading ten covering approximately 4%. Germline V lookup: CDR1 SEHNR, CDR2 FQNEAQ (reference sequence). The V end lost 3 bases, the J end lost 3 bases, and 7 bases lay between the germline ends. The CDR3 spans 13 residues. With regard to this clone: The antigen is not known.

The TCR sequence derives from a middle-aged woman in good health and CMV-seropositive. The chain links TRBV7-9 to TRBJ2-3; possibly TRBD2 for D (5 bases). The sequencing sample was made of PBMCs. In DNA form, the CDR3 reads TGTGCCAGCAGCTTCGGGGATACAGATACGCAGTATTTT. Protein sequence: CASSFGDTDTQYF.